Sequencing of this T cell receptor (beta chain) was carried out in a study of T cells after posttransplantation cyclophosphamide. General observations from the study: TRB clonality was highly associated with recipient CMV seropositivity and reactivation.

Cells defined as naive were viable CD3+CD4+ or CD3+CD8+ and CCR7+CD45RA+CD45RO-CD95-CD27+CD28+. This related bone marrow graft donor gave peripheral blood on the day of marrow donation. A remark on this clone: Its antigen is currently unknown.

Sequencing used immunoSEQ multiplex PCR; TCRdb keeps in-frame clones, though not all of them. The sample has around 16,000 clones, 94% seen once. The CDR3 has 13 residues. The germline gives CDR1 SGHRS, CDR2 YFSETQ. V lost 7 bases, J lost 4 bases, and 14 bases lay in between. Sequenced sample: naive CD4+ T cells sorted from blood. The J gene is TRBJ2-5, the V gene TRBV5-1, with D maybe TRBD1 (5 bases). This TCR derives from a woman aged 45-60 years in good health and a related stem cell transplant donor. The CDR3 is CASQGPDLETQYF. CDR3 nucleotides: TGCGCCAGCCAGGGCCCTGACCTAGAGACCCAGTACTTC.